The T cell receptor (beta chain) described here comes from a study of OX40 agonist ivuxolimab in advanced cancers. Study information: The patients' treatment was ivuxolimab, an agonistic anti-OX40 (CD134) antibody. Every 2 weeks, patients got intravenous ivuxolimab at one of six dose levels (0.01-10 mg/kg). People in dose escalation had one of these cancers: hepatocellular carcinoma, melanoma, renal cell or head and neck cancer.

A note on this clone: The antigen is undetermined.

Libraries were prepared by immunoSEQ multiplex PCR; TCRdb keeps only in-frame clonotypes and omits some of them. The table includes approximately 69,000 clones, about 93% detected once. Study-wide findings and caveats: CD8+ T cells (on average) carried more expanded clones than CD4+ T cells.

The germline V gene encodes CDR1 KGHSY and CDR2 FQNENV. The length of the CDR3 is 15 residues. The V and J ends lost 3 bases and 6 bases, in that order; junction bases with no gene match: 7. The sequencing here drew on CD4+ or CD8+ T cells sorted from blood, taken in a trial of the OX40 agonist ivuxolimab. This clonotype originated in an adult with an advanced solid tumor such as melanoma, head and neck, liver or kidney cancer. The chain links TRBV16 to TRBJ1-2; 10 bases agree with TRBD1. The CDR3: CASSHRTGGIHGYTF. CDR3 nucleotides: TGTGCCAGCAGCCATCGGACAGGGGGTATTCATGGCTACACCTTC.